A single sample gave rise to the 30 T cell receptor beta chains below, sequenced in a study of blood T cell repertoires in COVID-19. Only in-frame clones appear in the TCRdb table, and some are missing; sequencing was by immunoSEQ multiplex PCR. The sample has some 200,000 clones; approximately 80% are singletons. The specimen was peripheral blood. Source of these receptors: a woman older than 75 with acute or convalescent COVID-19.

The genes are TRBV9 and TRBJ2-2, with 7 bases matching TRBD2. Germline values: CDR1 SGDLS, CDR2 YYNGEE. Trimming cost V 4 bases and J 3 bases; bases outside gene matches: 3. There are 14 residues in the CDR3. The CDR3 nucleotides are TGTGCCAGCAGCTCCCGGGGGGACACCGGGGAGCTGTTTTTT. Its protein is CASSSRGDTGELFF. The variable domain in full, with the rest retrieved from reference TRBV9 and TRBJ2-2, is DSGVTQTPKHLITATGQRVTLRCSPRSGDLSVYWYQQSLDQGLQFLIQYYNGEERAKGNILERFSAQQFPDLHSELNLSSLELGDSALYFCASSSRGDTGELFFGEGSRLTVL.

The chain combines TRBV7-3 with TRBJ1-1; D is undetermined. The CDR3 covers 14 residues. The germline V gene encodes CDR1 SGHTA and CDR2 FQGTGA. V lost 5 bases and J 1 base, leaving 11 bases between the germline ends. The CDR3 DNA reads TGTGCCAGCAGCACAGAGGGTGGGAACACTGAAGCTTTCTTT. Translation: CASSTEGGNTEAFF.

The chain employs TRBV10-3 and TRBJ2-3; 13 nucleotides match TRBD2. This CDR3 has 16 amino acids. V lost 2 bases, J lost 1 base, and 0 bases stayed unmatched. The germline gives CDR1 ENHRY, CDR2 SYGVKD. In nucleotides, the CDR3 is TGTGCCATCAGTGAGGGACTAGCGGGAGGCACAGATACGCAGTATTTT. This encodes CAISEGLAGGTDTQYF.

This sequence joins TRBV7-3 and TRBJ2-1, with TRBD2 identical over 14 bases. In germline, CDR1 is SGHTA, CDR2 FQGTGA. The trim removed 6 bases at V and 8 bases at J, leaving 12 bases unmatched. The CDR3 has 17 amino acids. The DNA of the CDR3 is TGTGCCAGCAGTAAAAGACTAGCGGGAGGGCCTGGCGATGAGCAGTTCTTC. Residues: CASSKRLAGGPGDEQFF.

This sequence joins TRBV2 and TRBJ1-4; TRBD1 matches 10 bases. Trimming cost V 9 bases and J 0 bases; bases outside gene matches: 4. Germline V gene data show CDR1 as SNHLY and CDR2 as FYNNEI. The CDR3 extends over 15 amino acids. The CDR3 DNA sequence: TGTGCCAGTGGACAGGGGGAGACAACTAATGAAAAACTGTTTTTT. This sequence encodes CASGQGETTNEKLFF.

This chain joins TRBV13 and TRBJ1-6; no clear D. Germline V CDR1 and CDR2: PRHDT, FYEKMQ (reference sequence). The CDR3 runs to 17 residues. V was clipped by 1 base and J by 0 bases, with 10 bases between them. CDR3 sequence (DNA): TGTGCCAGCAGCTTAGCAGTCTTCAGCTCCTATAATTCACCCCTCCACTTT. It encodes CASSLAVFSSYNSPLHF.

The V call is TRBV18, the J call TRBJ2-7; 11 nucleotides align to TRBD1. Trimming at V came to 4 bases and at J to 7 bases, leaving 9 bases not matched to a gene. The CDR3 covers 15 residues. Germline CDR1 and CDR2: KGHSH and LQKENI. The DNA of the CDR3 is TGTGCCAGCTCACTAGTCGCCGGGACAGGGGGAGAGCAGTACTTC. It translates to CASSLVAGTGGEQYF.

The V and J genes are TRBV6-5 and TRBJ2-3, with D possibly being TRBD2 (5 bases). Per germline, CDR1 MNHEY and CDR2 SVGAGI. Trimming shortened V by 2 bases and J by 1 base, and 13 bases separated the two germline ends. CDR3 length: 16 residues. CDR3 in DNA: TGTGCCAGCAGTTACACTGGCCAACTAGGCACAGATACGCAGTATTTT. Encoded protein: CASSYTGQLGTDTQYF.

The V call is TRBV5-4, the J call TRBJ2-1; 8 bases map to TRBD1. V was pared by 4 bases and J by 2 bases, with 8 bases of the junction left unmatched. The CDR3 contains 16 residues. Per the germline V gene, CDR1 is SGHNT and CDR2 is YYREEE (reference sequence). Here the CDR3 reads CASSSTGTGAYNEQFF. As DNA, the CDR3 is TGTGCCAGCAGCAGTACCGGGACAGGAGCCTACAATGAGCAGTTCTTC. Filled out from reference TRBV5-4 and TRBJ2-1, the complete variable domain reads ETGVTQSPTHLIKTRGQQVTLRCSSQSGHNTVSWYQQALGQGPQFIFQYYREEENGRGNFPPRFSGLQFPNYSSELNVNALELDDSALYLCASSSTGTGAYNEQFFGPGTRLTVL.

The rearrangement joins TRBV24-1 to TRBJ1-6; D unclear. The V and J ends lost 4 bases and 6 bases respectively, with 6 bases between them. Germline lookup yields CDR1 KGHDR and CDR2 SFDVKD. This CDR3 spans 13 amino acids. The DNA of the CDR3 is TGTGCCACCAGTGAAACAGCTAATTCACCCCTCCACTTT. Protein: CATSETANSPLHF.

The chain recombines TRBV10-3 with TRBJ2-3; the D gene is possibly TRBD2 (6 bases). Germline-derived CDR1 and CDR2 are ENHRY and SYGVKD. With 2 bases removed from V and 3 bases from J, the gap between germline ends came to 12 bases. The CDR3 contains 15 residues. The CDR3 nucleotides read TGTGCCATCAGTGAGCCTTCTAGCGCAACAGATACGCAGTATTTT. Translation: CAISEPSSATDTQYF.

The count of this clone is one. This chain joins TRBV5-1 and TRBJ2-3; D might be TRBD2 (5 bases). V was pared by 6 bases and J by 0 bases, with 14 bases between. CDR1 is SGHRS and CDR2 is YFSETQ in the germline V gene. The CDR3 covers 15 residues. In DNA form, the CDR3 reads TGCGCCAGCAAATATAGCGCCACTAGCACAGATACGCAGTATTTT. This translates into CASKYSATSTDTQYF.

Concerning this clone itself: The junction differs from germline at one of its ends, possibly a read error. The V call is TRBV10-2, the J call TRBJ2-7; 8 bases map to TRBD1. The CDR3 consists of 11 residues. CDR1 and CDR2 from the germline V gene are WSHSY and SAAADI. CDR3 residues: CASTQGAGADF. CDR3 nucleotides: TGCGCCAGCACGCAGGGGGCAGGTGCGGACTTC.

This sequence joins TRBV30 and TRBJ1-2, with a tentative D call TRBD1 (5 bases). Germline V gives CDR1 GTSNPN, CDR2 SVGIG (reference sequence). CDR3 length: 14 residues. V was clipped by 2 bases and J by 4 bases, with 14 bases between them. In DNA, the CDR3 is TGTGCCTGGAGTTTCCAGTCGGGGGGCTATGGCTACACCTTC. This translates into CAWSFQSGGYGYTF.

V usage is TRBV28 and J usage is TRBJ1-5; D is uncertain. This CDR3 has 12 amino acids. With 7 bases removed from V and 0 bases from J, the gap between germline ends came to 4 bases. Germline V gives CDR1 MDHEN, CDR2 SYDVKM. The CDR3 reads CASKYSNQPQHF. CDR3 sequence (DNA): TGTGCCAGCAAATATAGCAATCAGCCCCAGCATTTT.

The chain links TRBV29-1 to TRBJ2-7; TRBD2 aligns across 12 bases. The CDR3 runs 13 residues. CDR1 is SQVTM and CDR2 is ANQGSEA in the germline V gene. The junction had 4 bases not matched to a gene; V was cut back by 4 bases and J by 6 bases. The CDR3 DNA reads as TGCAGCGTTGCGTCTAGCGGGAGGGGCGAGCAGTACTTC. As protein: CSVASSGRGEQYF.

This clone was detected ten times or more. The CDR3 region is CASSILHRGRDEKLFF. In DNA, the CDR3 is TGTGCCAGTAGTATCCTCCACAGGGGGCGAGATGAAAAACTGTTTTTT. The chain links TRBV19 to TRBJ1-4; TRBD1 aligns across 9 bases. Germline V CDR1 and CDR2: LNHDA, SQIVND (reference sequence). The CDR3 covers 16 residues. V lost 3 bases and J lost 6; bases outside the gene matches: 8.

The chain links TRBV7-9 to TRBJ1-5; D is undetermined. The V gene's germline CDR1 is SEHNR and CDR2 FQNEAQ (reference sequence). V shed 4 bases and J shed 1 base, with 14 bases lying between them. This CDR3 region has 16 residues. The CDR3 here is CASSSDGEGSNQPQHF. The CDR3 DNA reads TGTGCCAGCAGCTCCGACGGGGAGGGCAGCAATCAGCCCCAGCATTTT.

The rearrangement uses TRBV12-3 or TRBV12-4 and TRBJ1-1; 9 nucleotides match TRBD1. The CDR3 is 12 residues long. V shed 5 bases, J shed 9 bases, and the junction held 4 bases outside the gene matches. The CDR3 loop reads CASSLGQGKAFF. CDR3 nucleotide sequence: TGTGCCAGCAGTCTCGGACAGGGGAAAGCTTTCTTT.

This chain joins TRBV20-1 and TRBJ2-3; 16 bases match TRBD2. Unmatched junction bases numbered 8, after V lost 3 bases and J lost 8 bases. The CDR3 is made up of 16 amino acids. The germline V gene encodes CDR1 DFQATT and CDR2 SNEGSKA (reference sequence). The CDR3 sequence: CSASGTSGRATPTQYF. The CDR3 bases are TGCAGTGCTAGTGGGACTAGCGGGAGGGCCACCCCTACGCAGTATTTT.

This rearrangement joins TRBV6-5 to TRBJ1-3; TRBD1 might be the D (5 bases). The CDR3 has 15 residues. Germline CDR1 and CDR2: MNHEY and SVGAGI. Trimming removed 0 bases at V and 3 bases at J, with 9 bases between. CDR3 DNA: TGTGCCAGCAGTTACTCGGGGCAGAATGGAAACACCATATATTTT. Amino acids: CASSYSGQNGNTIYF.

The J gene is TRBJ2-1, the V gene TRBV27; 12 bases are shared with TRBD2. This CDR3 spans 20 amino acids. The germline V gene encodes CDR1 MNHEY and CDR2 SMNVEV (reference sequence). With V trimmed by 2 bases and J by 1 base, 12 bases remained unmatched. The CDR3 spells CASSLQPSGGADRSYNEQFF. The CDR3 DNA sequence: TGTGCCAGCAGTTTACAGCCTAGCGGGGGGGCCGACAGGTCCTACAATGAGCAGTTCTTC.

The J gene is TRBJ2-3, the V gene TRBV28, with 11 bases matching TRBD2. After removal of 0 bases from V and 2 bases from J, the junction contained 7 bases not matched to a gene. The length of the CDR3 is 18 residues. From germline, CDR1 is MDHEN and CDR2 SYDVKM. The CDR3 nucleotides read TGTGCCAGCAGTTTATGGGGGGGGACTAGCGGTTACACAGATACGCAGTATTTT. Its translation is CASSLWGGTSGYTDTQYF.

The genes are TRBV5-1 and TRBJ2-5, with D perhaps matching TRBD1 (6 bases). V was clipped by 0 bases and J by 4 bases, with 22 bases between them. Germline CDR1 SGHRS, CDR2 YFSETQ. CDR3 size: 18 residues. This CDR3 reads CASSLDFKGPGAGETQYF. CDR3 in DNA: TGCGCCAGCAGCTTGGATTTTAAGGGTCCAGGGGCGGGAGAGACCCAGTACTTC.

This sequence joins TRBV2 and TRBJ2-1; D perhaps matches TRBD2 (7 bases). V lost 7 bases to trimming and J lost 10 bases, with 14 bases between them. Germline V gene sequence: CDR1 SNHLY, CDR2 FYNNEI. There are 12 residues in the CDR3. The CDR3 DNA follows: TGTGCCAGCACCCCGGGGGGCCGGGAGCAGTTCTTC. Amino acids: CASTPGGREQFF.

The J gene is TRBJ1-6, the V gene TRBV19; TRBD1 might be the D (6 bases). The ends were cut back, 8 bases at V and 0 bases at J, with 8 bases in the middle. The germline CDR1 and CDR2 sequences are LNHDA and SQIVND (reference sequence). This CDR3 spans 14 amino acids. The CDR3 nucleotides are TGTGCCAGTCAGGGGAGCTCCTATAATTCACCCCTCCACTTT. Protein product: CASQGSSYNSPLHF. Full variable domain (remainder filled in from reference TRBV19 and TRBJ1-6): DGGITQSPKYLFRKEGQNVTLSCEQNLNHDAMYWYRQDPGQGLRLIYYSQIVNDFQKGDIAEGYSVSREKKESFPLTVTSAQKNPTAFYLCASQGSSYNSPLHFGNGTRLTVT.

This chain uses TRBV4-2 with TRBJ2-3; 13 bases line up with TRBD2. The V and J ends lost 4 bases and 4 bases, in that order; junction bases with no gene match: 8. CDR3 size: 17 residues. From germline, CDR1 is LGHNA and CDR2 YNFKEQ. CDR3 sequence: CASSRGLAGDTADTQYF. The CDR3 DNA follows: TGTGCCAGCAGCCGAGGACTAGCGGGGGATACCGCAGATACGCAGTATTTT.

The rearrangement uses TRBV7-2 and TRBJ2-3, with 7 bases fitting TRBD2. Germline V gene sequence: CDR1 SGHTA, CDR2 FQGNSA. The CDR3 is 17 amino acids. Trimming cost V 5 bases and J 2 bases; bases outside gene matches: 13. CDR3 protein: CASSLLQSGVPTDTQYF. For the CDR3, the DNA is TGTGCCAGCAGCCTCCTACAAAGCGGGGTCCCCACAGATACGCAGTATTTT.

The chain is built from TRBV6-4 and TRBJ2-1; 13 bases are a match to TRBD2. Germline CDR1 reads MRHNA; CDR2 reads SNTAGT. V lost 8 bases and J lost 5; bases outside the gene matches: 6. This CDR3 comprises 15 residues. The CDR3 DNA sequence: TGTGCCAGCGCCGGACTAGCGGGAGTAGACAATGAGCAGTTCTTC. This translates into CASAGLAGVDNEQFF.

This clone turned up a few times. V is TRBV6-5 and J is TRBJ2-7, with D perhaps matching TRBD2 (5 bases). CDR1 and CDR2 (germline): MNHEY, SVGAGI. This CDR3 comprises 15 residues. Between the trimmed V and J ends, which lost 5 bases and 0 bases, there was a span of 14 bases. DNA of the CDR3: TGTGCCAGCAGTAGTGCCGGAGGCCTCTCCTACGAGCAGTACTTC. This gives the protein CASSSAGGLSYEQYF.